What follows are 29 T cell receptor beta chains derived from one specimen sequenced in a study of siplizumab effects on memory and regulatory T cells. TCRdb keeps only in-frame clones here, not all; method: immunoSEQ multiplex PCR. The sample lists some 62,000 clones, roughly 85% occurring once. The specimen sequenced was memory CD4+ T cells sorted from blood. These receptors all come from a human donor in good health.

V and J are TRBV11-2 and TRBJ1-6; weak D call: TRBD1 (5 bases). There are 18 residues in the CDR3. Germline lookup yields CDR1 SGHAT and CDR2 FQNNGV. V lost 0 bases to trimming and J lost 10 bases, with 22 bases between them. The CDR3 DNA is TGTGCCAGCAGCTTAGATAATGATTGGGACCGGGGCTTGTCACCCCTCCACTTT. This sequence encodes CASSLDNDWDRGLSPLHF.

The chain links TRBV9 to TRBJ2-6, with D uncertain. This CDR3 is 13 amino acids long. Between the trimmed V and J ends, which lost 5 bases and 3 bases, there was a span of 6 bases. Germline lookup yields CDR1 SGDLS and CDR2 YYNGEE. The CDR3: CASSGNGANVLTF. As DNA, the CDR3 is TGTGCCAGCAGTGGGAATGGGGCCAACGTCCTGACTTTC. Using reference TRBV9 and TRBJ2-6 for the parts outside the CDR3, the full variable domain is DSGVTQTPKHLITATGQRVTLRCSPRSGDLSVYWYQQSLDQGLQFLIQYYNGEERAKGNILERFSAQQFPDLHSELNLSSLELGDSALYFCASSGNGANVLTFGAGSRLTVL.

The genes are TRBV5-1 and TRBJ1-5; no firm D call. CDR1 is SGHRS and CDR2 is YFSETQ in the germline V gene. The V and J ends lost 1 base and 3 bases respectively, with 11 bases between them. The CDR3 is 15 amino acids. As DNA, the CDR3 is TGCGCCAGCAGCTTGTCGTCGGGGTCCAATCAGCCCCAGCATTTT. As protein: CASSLSSGSNQPQHF.

The DNA of the CDR3 is TGTGCCAGCAGTGAAAACTCCTTTTCGGCCAGACTCAATCAGCCCCAGCATTTT. Translating it yields CASSENSFSARLNQPQHF. The chain links TRBV6-1 to TRBJ1-5; the D is unclear. CDR3 size: 18 residues. Trimming left V 2 bases short and J 3 bases short, with 20 bases between. Per germline, CDR1 MNHNS and CDR2 SASEGT.

The gene calls are TRBV7-3 and TRBJ2-1, with D unclear. The CDR3 totals 14 residues. The germline gives CDR1 SGHTA, CDR2 FQGTGA. The ends were cut back, 3 bases at V and 7 bases at J, with 13 bases in the middle. CDR3 nucleotides: TGTGCCAGCAGCTTTTTGACCGTCTCGAATGAGCAGTTCTTC. Its protein is CASSFLTVSNEQFF. Combining the CDR3 with reference TRBV7-3 and TRBJ2-1 gives the whole variable domain GAGVSQTPSNKVTEKGKYVELRCDPISGHTALYWYRQSLGQGPEFLIYFQGTGAADDSGLPNDRFFAVRPEGSVSTLKIQRTERGDSAVYLCASSFLTVSNEQFFGPGTRLTVL.

There are a few counts of this clone. The chain is built from TRBV11-1 and TRBJ2-3; 7 bases map to TRBD1. The CDR3 loop spans 15 amino acids. J was trimmed by 0 bases and V by 2 bases; bases with no gene match: 2. Looked up from germline, CDR1 is SGHAT and CDR2 is FQDESV (reference sequence). CDR3 nucleotide sequence: TGTGCCAGCAGCTTACAGGGGGACAGCACAGATACGCAGTATTTT. This codes for CASSLQGDSTDTQYF.

In its sample, this clone was seen once. In DNA form, the CDR3 reads TGTGCCAGCAGTCCCCCTCGCGGAGGGGCATCTAATGAAAAACTGTTTTTT. It specifies CASSPPRGGASNEKLFF. The chain employs TRBV28 and TRBJ1-4; perhaps TRBD1 as D (5 bases). Germline-derived CDR1 and CDR2 are MDHEN and SYDVKM. The CDR3 covers 17 residues. Trimming left V 5 bases short and J 3 bases short, with 19 bases between.

This clone has just a few counts. This chain connects TRBV9 to TRBJ1-5, with no clear D. The V gene lost 0 bases and the J gene lost 1 base, with 8 bases spanning the gap. CDR1 is SGDLS, CDR2 YYNGEE, per germline. CDR3 size: 15 residues. In DNA form, the CDR3 reads TGTGCCAGCAGCGTAGGCCCAGACAGCAATCAGCCCCAGCATTTT. Residues: CASSVGPDSNQPQHF.

This clone was recorded once. This rearrangement joins TRBV9 to TRBJ2-7; 10 bases are shared with TRBD1. Germline V CDR1 and CDR2: SGDLS, YYNGEE. Trimming took 3 bases from V and 2 from J; bases not matched to a gene: 5. The CDR3 sequence is 15 residues long. Written as DNA, the CDR3 is TGTGCCAGCAGCGGAGGACAGGGGGGCCCCTACGAGCAGTACTTC. This translates into CASSGGQGGPYEQYF.

The chain couples TRBV18 to TRBJ1-2; D unresolved. V was clipped by 6 bases and J by 0 bases, with 20 bases between them. From germline, CDR1 is KGHSH and CDR2 LQKENI. The CDR3 is made up of 17 amino acids. CDR3 region: CASSPTGLTGANYGYTF. CDR3 nucleotides: TGTGCCAGCTCTCCCACGGGATTGACTGGAGCTAACTATGGCTACACCTTC.

The chain carries TRBV30 and TRBJ1-1; D ambiguous. Trimming removed 1 base at V and 1 base at J, with 7 bases between. This CDR3 spans 13 amino acids. Germline CDR1 is GTSNPN and CDR2 is SVGIG (reference sequence). CDR3 protein: CAWSDWRNTEAFF. CDR3 DNA: TGTGCCTGGAGTGATTGGAGGAACACTGAAGCTTTCTTT.

This clone turned up a few times. V usage is TRBV2 and J usage is TRBJ2-1, with TRBD2 identical over 8 bases. This CDR3 has 16 amino acids. CDR1 and CDR2 from the germline V gene are SNHLY and FYNNEI. V lost 2 bases to trimming and J lost 2 bases; unmatched junction nucleotides: 5. For the CDR3, the DNA is TGTGCCAGCAGTGAACCCAGCGGGGGAACCTACAATGAGCAGTTCTTC. It yields the protein CASSEPSGGTYNEQFF.

This clone was observed a single time. This sequence joins TRBV7-3 and TRBJ2-3; D might be TRBD1 or TRBD2, each matching 5 bases. Germline V lookup: CDR1 SGHTA, CDR2 FQGTGA. Trimming removed 1 base at V and 2 bases at J, with 10 bases between. The CDR3 is 15 residues long. The CDR3 DNA reads TGTGCCAGCAGCTTAAGTGGGACCATCACAGATACGCAGTATTTT. This codes for CASSLSGTITDTQYF.

This sequence joins TRBV27 and TRBJ2-2; possible D gene TRBD2, 5 bases. This CDR3 comprises 16 residues. Trimming took 0 bases from V and 2 from J, leaving 10 bases between them. The germline gives CDR1 MNHEY, CDR2 SMNVEV (reference sequence). This CDR3 reads CASSLSFAGNTGELFF. For the CDR3, the DNA is TGTGCCAGCAGTTTATCTTTCGCGGGTAACACCGGGGAGCTGTTTTTT.

With respect to this clone: Other nucleotide sequences from this sample produce the same CDR3. J is TRBJ2-1 and V is TRBV15; no firm D call. Per the germline V gene, CDR1 is LNHNV and CDR2 is YYDKDF (reference sequence). The germline V and J ends were trimmed by 1 base and 2 bases, with 3 bases remaining between them. This CDR3 spans 13 amino acids. DNA of the CDR3: TGTGCCACCAGCAGAGTAACCTACAATGAGCAGTTCTTC. Amino acids: CATSRVTYNEQFF.

The J gene is TRBJ2-1, the V gene TRBV5-5, with 13 bases fitting TRBD2. Trimming took 5 bases from V and 10 from J; bases not matched to a gene: 9. The CDR3 covers 15 residues. Per the germline V gene, CDR1 is SGHKS and CDR2 is YYEKEE (reference sequence). Here the CDR3 DNA reads TGTGCCAGCAGTTATGGGACTAGCGGGGTGGGGGAGCAGTTCTTC. Its translation: CASSYGTSGVGEQFF.

The chain has TRBV7-3 and TRBJ1-3; a possible D gene is TRBD1 (5 bases). V lost 5 bases, J lost 2 bases, and 13 bases lay in between. The CDR3 consists of 15 residues. The germline CDR1 and CDR2 sequences are SGHTA and FQGTGA. The CDR3 nucleotides read TGTGCCAGCAGCACGCAGGGAGGTGCTGGAAACACCATATATTTT. Its translation: CASSTQGGAGNTIYF.

This sequence joins TRBV7-9 and TRBJ2-1, with TRBD1 matching 7 bases. The junction had 15 bases not matched to a gene; V was cut back by 4 bases and J by 9 bases. Germline assignment: CDR1 SEHNR and CDR2 FQNEAQ (reference sequence). This CDR3 spans 16 amino acids. The CDR3, as DNA: TGTGCCAGCAGCTCTGAGGCGGCTAGGGGGCTTCGTGAGCAGTTCTTC. This encodes CASSSEAARGLREQFF.

This clone was seen only once. The chain couples TRBV2 to TRBJ2-2; the match to TRBD1 covers 7 bases. Germline CDR1 and CDR2: SNHLY and FYNNEI. This CDR3 region has 15 residues. V was clipped by 5 bases and J by 0 bases; unmatched bases: 3. Written as DNA, the CDR3 is TGTGCCAGCAGTAGACAGGGTTCGAACACCGGGGAGCTGTTTTTT. Protein sequence: CASSRQGSNTGELFF. Full variable domain (missing parts from reference TRBV2 and TRBJ2-2): EPEVTQTPSHQVTQMGQEVILRCVPISNHLYFYWYRQILGQKVEFLVSFYNNEISEKSEIFDDQFSVERPDGSNFTLKIRSTKLEDSAMYFCASSRQGSNTGELFFGEGSRLTVL.

The chain combines TRBV6-5 with TRBJ2-3, with TRBD2 identical over 10 bases. V gave up 6 bases and J gave up 8 bases; unmatched junction bases: 8. The CDR3 runs to 14 residues. The germline V gene encodes CDR1 MNHEY and CDR2 SVGAGI. CDR3 region: CASRGVAGGGTQYF. The CDR3 DNA reads TGTGCCAGCAGGGGGGTAGCGGGGGGCGGTACGCAGTATTTT.

The rearrangement links TRBV6-5 to TRBJ1-1, with D possibly being TRBD1 (6 bases). V lost 0 bases, J lost 8 bases, and 10 bases lay in between. The CDR3 runs to 13 residues. The germline gives CDR1 MNHEY, CDR2 SVGAGI. The CDR3 sequence: CASSYSGAGEAFF. CDR3 nucleotides: TGTGCCAGCAGTTACTCGGGGGCGGGGGAAGCTTTCTTT.

V is TRBV21-1 and J is TRBJ1-3; the D call TRBD1 from the table was never checked on the DNA. TRBV21-1 is marked as a pseudogene. The CDR3 covers 17 residues. In DNA, the CDR3 is TGTGCCAGCAGCAAAGGACAGTTTTATTTCTCTGGAAACACCATATATTTT. Its translation is CASSKGQFYFSGNTIYF.

V usage is TRBV7-7 and J usage is TRBJ2-3, with D perhaps TRBD1 (6 bases). Trimming shortened V by 2 bases and J by 4 bases, and 10 bases separated the two germline ends. There are 14 residues in the CDR3. CDR1 is SSHAT and CDR2 is FNYEAQ in the germline V gene (reference sequence). The CDR3 is CASSLLGGPDTQYF. CDR3 DNA sequence: TGTGCCAGCAGCTTACTAGGGGGACCAGATACGCAGTATTTT.

This clone has only a few counts. The chain has TRBV28 and TRBJ1-5, with 7 bases that match TRBD1. Germline V gene lookup returns CDR1 MDHEN and CDR2 SYDVKM. The CDR3 loop spans 17 amino acids. V was pared by 6 bases and J by 2 bases, with 13 bases of the junction left unmatched. CDR3 coding DNA: TGTGCCAGCAGCTCCCCAGGGGGGGGCATGGGCAATCAGCCCCAGCATTTT. Protein sequence: CASSSPGGGMGNQPQHF.

V gene TRBV13 combines with J gene TRBJ1-1; D gene unclear. Germline V lookup: CDR1 PRHDT, CDR2 FYEKMQ (reference sequence). The CDR3 totals 13 residues. Between the trimmed V and J ends, which lost 5 bases and 1 base, there was a span of 8 bases. In nucleotides, the CDR3 is TGTGCCAGCAGCCGCGACAAGAACACTGAAGCTTTCTTT. This encodes CASSRDKNTEAFF.

The chain is built from TRBV4-3 and TRBJ2-1; TRBD2 might be the D (5 bases). Germline values: CDR1 LGHNA, CDR2 YSLEER. The CDR3 covers 15 residues. Trimming removed 4 bases from V and 4 bases from J, with 14 bases in between. The CDR3 region has the DNA TGCGCCAGCAGCCCTTTCGGACTGAATTACAATGAGCAGTTCTTC. This codes for CASSPFGLNYNEQFF.

The chain recombines TRBV9 with TRBJ2-2; TRBD1 might be the D (6 bases). The CDR3 length is 15 residues. Deletions cut 2 bases from V and 2 bases from J, with 10 bases between. Germline V lookup: CDR1 SGDLS, CDR2 YYNGEE. The CDR3 loop reads CASSVGTTNTGELFF. The CDR3 nucleotides read TGTGCCAGCAGCGTCGGGACAACTAACACCGGGGAGCTGTTTTTT.

This clone has a single count. The chain carries TRBV11-2 and TRBJ2-2; no definite D call. Trimming removed 2 bases from V and 7 bases from J, with 5 bases in between. Germline CDR1 reads SGHAT; CDR2 reads FQNNGV. The CDR3 runs to 12 residues. The DNA of the CDR3 is TGTGCCAGCAGCTTACAGAGCGGGGAGCTGTTTTTT. As protein: CASSLQSGELFF.

The chain employs TRBV7-7 and TRBJ2-1, with D perhaps TRBD1 (6 bases). CDR3 length equals 13 residues. The V end was cut by 5 bases, the J end by 8 bases, with 13 bases between. Germline lookup yields CDR1 SSHAT and CDR2 FNYEAQ (reference sequence). The CDR3 is CASSPDSMYEQFF. The CDR3, as DNA: TGTGCCAGCAGCCCGGACAGTATGTATGAGCAGTTCTTC.